This T cell receptor (beta chain) was retrieved from a study of blood T cell repertoires in COVID-19. Looking at the study overall: Sample material is recorded as cDNA or gDNA derived from T cells, B-cell-depleted T cells, or PBMCs.

TCRdb's copy holds only in-frame clones and misses some; the assay was immunoSEQ multiplex PCR. This sample yields around 150,000 clones, of which about 75% are seen a single time; under 3% belongs to the top ten. The CDR3 runs to 15 residues. The germline CDR1 and CDR2 sequences are SGHNT and YYREEE (reference sequence). With 5 bases clipped from V and 4 bases from J, the junction kept 12 bases outside the gene matches. The specimen was PBMCs or T cells enriched from blood (not recorded which). The V gene is TRBV5-4, the J gene TRBJ2-7, with TRBD2 identical over 7 bases. The clonotype was recovered from a woman aged 45-59 years who had recovered from COVID-19. CDR3 sequence (DNA): TGTGCCAGCAGTACCTCCGGGACTAACATATACGAGCAGTACTTC. As protein: CASSTSGTNIYEQYF.